Below, 5 T cell receptor beta chains from the same sample are listed, as sequenced in a study of shared clonotypes between healthy human individuals. Clones were sequenced by immunoSEQ multiplex PCR, and TCRdb holds only the in-frame ones, with some missing. Of around 990,000 clones in the sample, roughly 80% were seen once. The sequenced sample was memory CD4+ T cells from PBMCs. Subset reported: CD45RA-negative fraction. The origin of the receptors is a man aged 18 to 29 in good health. Some clones in this sample may be carry-over from other donors' samples.

This chain links TRBV11-2 with TRBJ2-7, with 9 bases that match TRBD2. The CDR3 spans 16 residues. CDR1 and CDR2 from the germline V gene are SGHAT and FQNNGV. Trimming at V came to 6 bases and at J to 5 bases, leaving 14 bases not matched to a gene. This chain's CDR3 is CASSPRLAGRDDEQYF. CDR3 DNA sequence: TGTGCCAGCAGTCCCCGGCTAGCGGGGAGAGACGACGAGCAGTACTTC.

In this sample, this clone turned up a few times. The gene calls are TRBV15 and TRBJ1-1, with D uncertain. Germline CDR1 and CDR2: LNHNV and YYDKDF (reference sequence). The ends were cut back, 4 bases at V and 1 base at J, with 10 bases in the middle. CDR3 length: 14 amino acids. The CDR3 here is CATSKGRPNTEAFF. The CDR3 DNA reads as TGTGCCACCAGCAAAGGACGGCCGAACACTGAAGCTTTCTTT.

This rearrangement joins TRBV18 to TRBJ1-2; TRBD1 aligns across 10 bases. J lost 6 bases, V lost 3 bases, and 4 bases had no gene match. This CDR3 spans 14 amino acids. Germline lookup yields CDR1 KGHSH and CDR2 LQKENI. The DNA for the CDR3 is TGTGCCAGCTCACCGGGGACAGGGGTAAATGGCTACACCTTC. As protein: CASSPGTGVNGYTF.

The CDR3 sequence: CASSIAVGGENQETQYF. The CDR3 bases are TGTGCCAGTAGTATAGCAGTGGGGGGGGAGAACCAAGAGACCCAGTACTTC. The chain is built from TRBV19 and TRBJ2-5, with 7 bases aligning to TRBD2. V gave up 1 base and J gave up 0 bases; unmatched junction bases: 8. The CDR3 runs 17 residues. CDR1 is LNHDA and CDR2 is SQIVND in the germline V gene (reference sequence).

Note on this clone: The same CDR3 arises from other DNA sequences in this sample as well. The genes are TRBV28 and TRBJ2-3; possibly TRBD2 for D (6 bases). This CDR3 has 15 amino acids. Germline loops: CDR1 MDHEN, CDR2 SYDVKM. Between the trimmed V and J ends, which lost 1 base and 3 bases, there was a span of 11 bases. The CDR3 loop reads CASSLSGSGTDTQYF. The CDR3, as DNA: TGTGCCAGCAGTTTATCGGGGAGCGGGACAGATACGCAGTATTTT. Using reference TRBV28 and TRBJ2-3 for the parts outside the CDR3, the full variable domain is DVKVTQSSRYLVKRTGEKVFLECVQDMDHENMFWYRQDPGLGLRLIYFSYDVKMKEKGDIPEGYSVSREKKERFSLILESASTNQTSMYLCASSLSGSGTDTQYFGPGTRLTVL.